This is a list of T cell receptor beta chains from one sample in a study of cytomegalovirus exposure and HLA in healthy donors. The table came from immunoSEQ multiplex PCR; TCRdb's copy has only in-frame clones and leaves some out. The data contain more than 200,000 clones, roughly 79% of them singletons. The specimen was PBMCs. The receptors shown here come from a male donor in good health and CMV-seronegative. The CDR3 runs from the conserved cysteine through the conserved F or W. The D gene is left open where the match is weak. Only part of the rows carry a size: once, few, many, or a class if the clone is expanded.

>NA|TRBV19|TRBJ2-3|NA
TGTGCCAGTAGTATCTCAGGGGCCGCCAGGGATACGCAGTATTTT
CASSISGAARDTQYF
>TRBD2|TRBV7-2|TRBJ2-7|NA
TGTGCCAGCAGCCACACCGGGACTAGCGGGAGCAATCTCTACGAGCAGTACTTC
CASSHTGTSGSNLYEQYF
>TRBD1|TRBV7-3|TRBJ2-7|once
TGTGCCAGCAGCTTCGGACAGGGCGGGCAGTACTTC
CASSFGQGGQYF
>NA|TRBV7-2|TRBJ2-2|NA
TGTGCCAGCAGCTTAAGGGGGGGCACCGGGGAGCTGTTTTTT
CASSLRGGTGELFF
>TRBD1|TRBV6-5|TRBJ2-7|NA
TGTGCCAGCAGTTACTCGAGCCAGGGGGCGGGCGAGCAGTACTTC
CASSYSSQGAGEQYF
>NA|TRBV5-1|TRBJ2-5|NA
TGCGCCAGCAGCTTGGGGCCAGGGATGTACCAAGAGACCCAGTACTTC
CASSLGPGMYQETQYF
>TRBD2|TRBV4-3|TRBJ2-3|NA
TGCGCCAGCAGCCAAGATCCAGCGGGGACTAGCACAGATACGCAGTATTTT
CASSQDPAGTSTDTQYF
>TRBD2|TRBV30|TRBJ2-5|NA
TGTGCCTGGAACCACGGGACTAACCAAGAGACCCAGTACTTC
CAWNHGTNQETQYF
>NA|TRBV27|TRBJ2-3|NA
TGTGCCAGCAGGGGGTGGGGAGGGGGAACAGATACGCAGTATTTT
CASRGWGGGTDTQYF
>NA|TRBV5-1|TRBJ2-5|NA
TGCGCCAGCAGCATGCTGGGGGCCGAAGAGACCCAGTACTTC
CASSMLGAEETQYF
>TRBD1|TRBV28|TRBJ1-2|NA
TGTGCCAGCAGTTTAGGCGGGACAGGGGGCGAACGTGGGGGCTACACCTTC
CASSLGGTGGERGGYTF
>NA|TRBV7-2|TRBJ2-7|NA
TGTGCCAGCAGCTTAGGGGGGGTAGCGGCTTCCTACGAGCAGTACTTC
CASSLGGVAASYEQYF
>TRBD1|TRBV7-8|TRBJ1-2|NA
TGTGCCAGCAGCTTAGCGCGGCCGACAGGGGGCTACACCTTC
CASSLARPTGGYTF
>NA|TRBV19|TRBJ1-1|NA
TGTGCCAGTAGACCCCCCTCCCCCCAGGGGAACACTGAAGCTTTCTTT
CASRPPSPQGNTEAFF
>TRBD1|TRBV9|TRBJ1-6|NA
TGTGCCAGCAGCGCAGACACCGGGACAGGAAATTCACCCCTCCACTTT
CASSADTGTGNSPLHF
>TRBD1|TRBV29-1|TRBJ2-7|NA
TGCAGCGTATCCGGGACAGGGGGCTCCTACGAGCAGTACTTC
CSVSGTGGSYEQYF
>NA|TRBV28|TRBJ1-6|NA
TGTGCCAGCAGTCCCTCGGGGGTACTTTATAATTCACCCCTCCACTTT
CASSPSGVLYNSPLHF
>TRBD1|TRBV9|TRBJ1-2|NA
TGTGCCAGCAGCAGGGACAGGGGTGGCTACACCTTC
CASSRDRGGYTF
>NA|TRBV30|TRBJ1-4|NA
TGTGCCTGGATGGTCGGGGATTTAGAAAAACTGTTTTTT
CAWMVGDLEKLFF
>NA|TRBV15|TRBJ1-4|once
TGTGCCACCAGCAAGCGGCAGGGAGGGGAAAAACTGTTTTTT
CATSKRQGGEKLFF
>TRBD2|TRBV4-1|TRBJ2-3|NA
TGCGCCAGCAGCCATTCTACTTTGTCCGCCCTCCTTGTAGCGGGAAGGGATACGCAGTATTTT
CASSHSTLSALLVAGRDTQYF
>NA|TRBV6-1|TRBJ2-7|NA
TGTGCCAGCAGTGAACACTCCTACGAGCAGTACTTC
CASSEHSYEQYF
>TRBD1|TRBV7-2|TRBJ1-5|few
TGTGCCAGCAGCTCCCAACAGGGGGTTCCCCAGCATTTT
CASSSQQGVPQHF
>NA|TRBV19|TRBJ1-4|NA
TGTGCCAGCAAGAGGGCGGGTAATGAAAAACTGTTTTTT
CASKRAGNEKLFF